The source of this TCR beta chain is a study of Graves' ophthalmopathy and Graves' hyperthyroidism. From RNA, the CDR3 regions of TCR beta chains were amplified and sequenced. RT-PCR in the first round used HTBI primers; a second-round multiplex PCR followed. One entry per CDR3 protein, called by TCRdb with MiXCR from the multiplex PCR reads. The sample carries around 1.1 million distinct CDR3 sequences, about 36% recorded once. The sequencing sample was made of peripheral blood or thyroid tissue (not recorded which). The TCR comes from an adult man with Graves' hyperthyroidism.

The CDR3 bases are TGTGCCAGCAGCAAGGAGGGGTTCACTGAAGCTTTCTTT. Protein sequence: CASSKEGFTEAFF. V and J are TRBV9 and TRBJ1-1; possible D gene TRBD1, 5 bases. Germline V gene lookup returns CDR1 SGDLS and CDR2 YYNGEE. The CDR3 runs 13 residues. V was clipped by 4 bases and J by 4 bases, with 11 bases between them.